Described below is a single T cell receptor beta chain sequence and its context. The table came from immunoSEQ multiplex PCR; TCRdb's copy has only in-frame clones and leaves some out. The repertoire has some 190,000 clones, around 90% of them found once; the top ten carry approximately 2%. Trimming at V came to 0 bases and at J to 9 bases, leaving 11 bases not matched to a gene. Germline V gene sequence: CDR1 MGHRA, CDR2 YSYEKL. CDR3 size: 17 residues. The sample originates from a study of control samples from healthy donors and cancer patients. This receptor was identified in a man aged 25-45 years in good health. This chain links TRBV4-1 with TRBJ1-6; 7 bases are a match to TRBD1. Source material: blood. CDR3 sequence (DNA): TGCGCCAGCAGCCAAGAGGGGAACAGGGGCAATGGTTCACCCCTCCACTTT. The encoded protein is CASSQEGNRGNGSPLHF.